These T cell receptor beta chains were read from a single sample in a study of technical replicates of blood from a handful of donors. Profiling relied on immunoSEQ multiplex PCR, and the TCRdb table lists in-frame clones only, not all of them. The sample records roughly 67,000 clones, roughly 98% being singletons. The sample was T cells isolated from PBMCs. The receptor source for this set is a human donor in good health. Each CDR3 is given with its conserved first and last residue. The D gene is left open where the match is weak. Not every row has a clone size; where given, it reads once, few, many or a size class.

d_gene,j_gene,v_gene,abundance,CDR3nt,CDR3aa
TRBD1,TRBJ2-7,TRBV4-1,once,TGCGCCAGCAGCCACGGGACAGGGTCATCCTACGAGCAGTACTTC,CASSHGTGSSYEQYF
TRBD2,TRBJ2-7,TRBV29-1,-,TGCAGCGTTGAGGGCCAAACTAGCGGGTCCGACTACGAGCAGTACTTC,CSVEGQTSGSDYEQYF
-,TRBJ2-5,TRBV19,-,TGTGCCAGTACGCCTTCCGCGACAGGAACACAAGAGACCCAGTACTTC,CASTPSATGTQETQYF
-,TRBJ2-5,TRBV7-6,-,TGTGCCAGCAGCTTTAACAGGGGACTCGAGACCCAGTACTTC,CASSFNRGLETQYF
TRBD1,TRBJ1-3,TRBV5-1,-,TGCGCCAGCAGCTTGGGGACAGGGTCCTCCTCTGGAAACACCATATATTTT,CASSLGTGSSSGNTIYF
TRBD2,TRBJ2-1,TRBV4-1,-,TGCGCCAGCAGCCAAGATACACTAGCGGGGGGGGAGGAGCAGTTCTTC,CASSQDTLAGGEEQFF
-,TRBJ2-1,TRBV11-1,-,TGTGCCAGCAGCTTATTTTCACAGGGTAACTATGAGCAGTTCTTC,CASSLFSQGNYEQFF
-,TRBJ1-1,TRBV7-8,-,TGTGCCAGCAGCCCACAGGCTGCAGGGACTGAAGCTTTCTTT,CASSPQAAGTEAFF
-,TRBJ2-1,TRBV13,-,TGTGCCCCCTGGGGAGGTGGCAATGAGCAGTTCTTC,CAPWGGGNEQFF
TRBD1,TRBJ2-7,TRBV29-1,-,TGCAGCGCAACCTTAGACAGGGTTTTCTACGAGCAGTACTTC,CSATLDRVFYEQYF
-,TRBJ2-7,TRBV4-1,-,TGCGCCAGCAGCCAAGATGGGCAGGGGTGGACCTACGAGCAGTACTTC,CASSQDGQGWTYEQYF
TRBD2,TRBJ2-7,TRBV10-3,once,TGTGCCATCAGTGGACTAGCGGATTCCTACGAGCAGTACTTC,CAISGLADSYEQYF
TRBD1,TRBJ1-2,TRBV2,-,TGTGCCAGCAGTGAAGCGGCGGGACAGGGGGTTTTCGGTGGCTACACCTTC,CASSEAAGQGVFGGYTF
TRBD1,TRBJ1-1,TRBV19,-,TGTGCCAGTAGTATACCCGGGACAGCTGTCGCTGAAGCTTTCTTT,CASSIPGTAVAEAFF
TRBD2,TRBJ2-5,TRBV5-6,-,TGTGCCAGCAGCCCCGGACTAGCGCCCCAAGAGACCCAGTACTTC,CASSPGLAPQETQYF
-,TRBJ2-7,TRBV4-1,-,TGCGCCAGCAGCCCCTCTAGGTTTGACGAGCAGTACTTC,CASSPSRFDEQYF